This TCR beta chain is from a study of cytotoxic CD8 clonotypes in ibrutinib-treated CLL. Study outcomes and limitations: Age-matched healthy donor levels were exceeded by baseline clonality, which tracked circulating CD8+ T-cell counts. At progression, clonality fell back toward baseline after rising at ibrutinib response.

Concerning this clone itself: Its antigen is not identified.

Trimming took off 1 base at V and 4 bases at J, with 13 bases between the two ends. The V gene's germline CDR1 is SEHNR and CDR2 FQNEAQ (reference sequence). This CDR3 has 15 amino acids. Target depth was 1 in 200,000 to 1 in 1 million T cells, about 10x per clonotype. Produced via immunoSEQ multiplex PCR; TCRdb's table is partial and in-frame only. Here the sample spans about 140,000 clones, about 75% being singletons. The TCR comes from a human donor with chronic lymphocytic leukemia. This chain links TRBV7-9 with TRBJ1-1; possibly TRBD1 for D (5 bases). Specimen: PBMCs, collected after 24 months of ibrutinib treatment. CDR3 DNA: TGTGCCAGCAGCTTAGGGGGCGGAGGAGGCACTGAAGCTTTCTTT. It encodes CASSLGGGGGTEAFF.